This paragraph reports one T cell receptor (beta chain). Its specificity is unknown. Treatment of the sample: 15 to 20 received Ad26.COV2.S at low or high dose, single or two shots; roughly 5 received placebo; per-sample allocation not given. Sampling was done on day 63 after the first vaccine or placebo injection. This adult donor, from Boston, was 18-55 years old. The CDR3 length is 15 residues. After removal of 7 bases from V and 4 bases from J, the junction contained 10 bases not matched to a gene. Germline V gene lookup returns CDR1 LNHDA and CDR2 SQIVND (reference sequence). The data were obtained in a study of Ad26.COV2.S vaccination and SARS-CoV-2 variants. Study-level background: Donor had been placed in the Ad26.COV2.S arm of the COV1001 trial. Participants got Ad26.COV2.S intramuscularly, once or twice 56 days apart. The study, taken as a whole, reports: Across vaccine and placebo recipients, the breadth of non-spike TCRs was similar.

Assay: immunoSEQ multiplex PCR; the TCRdb copy retains only in-frame clones and omits some. The sample shows around 450,000 clones, 90% of them seen only once. The TCR was taken from a person between 18 and 59 years old who received the Ad26.COV2.S COVID-19 vaccine or a placebo. Sequencing was performed on peripheral blood, taken in a trial of Ad26.COV2.S vaccine versus placebo. This chain links TRBV19 with TRBJ1-3; the match to TRBD1 covers 7 bases. DNA of the CDR3: TGTGCCAGTACCGATCCCGGGACAGTCGGAAACACCATATATTTT. It is translated as CASTDPGTVGNTIYF. Using reference TRBV19 and TRBJ1-3 for the parts outside the CDR3, the full variable domain is DGGITQSPKYLFRKEGQNVTLSCEQNLNHDAMYWYRQDPGQGLRLIYYSQIVNDFQKGDIAEGYSVSREKKESFPLTVTSAQKNPTAFYLCASTDPGTVGNTIYFGEGSWLTVV.